This T cell receptor beta chain was identified during a study of blood T cell repertoires in COVID-19. In the study overall: COVID-19 samples collected from the United States, Italy and Spain covered acute and convalescent phases. PBMCs, B-cell-depleted T cells, or T cells were the source of the cDNA or gDNA that made up the material.

The germline V gene has CDR1 ENHRY and CDR2 SYGVKD. The CDR3 is 13 amino acids. V lost 10 bases, J lost 4 bases, and 16 bases lay in between. Generated by immunoSEQ multiplex PCR, the TCRdb table keeps only in-frame clones and is missing some. The sample shows approximately 250,000 clones, roughly 88% of them seen only once. This study enrolled people aged 18 to 89 from approximately 24 US geographic areas. Source material: PBMCs or T cells enriched from blood (not recorded which). This TCR was recovered from a woman in her 30s who had recovered from COVID-19. This sequence joins TRBV10-3 and TRBJ1-2, with TRBD1 as a possible D gene (5 bases). CDR3 DNA: TGTGCCACCCGTCTTCAGGGTCCCTATGGCTACACCTTC. Translating gives CATRLQGPYGYTF.